This T cell receptor (beta chain) came from a study of shared clonotypes between healthy human individuals. Overall study: Each donor's CD8 memory used one plate, CD8 naive two, each CD4 subset three. Study-level points and caveats: Naive subsets generally had larger estimated richness than memory subsets.

Replicate PCRs for sorted subsets used approximately 190 ng DNA; this equaled 25,000 to 35,000 T cell genomes. Method: immunoSEQ multiplex PCR; TCRdb's copy keeps in-frame clones and lacks some. The top ten hold 20% to 25% of the sample, which has about 700,000 clones, about 91% seen once. Positive CCR7 selection of CD45RO-negative cells yielded the naive CD8 cells, and terminally differentiated effector memory CD45RA+ cells were excluded. Trimming took 2 bases from V and 3 from J; bases not matched to a gene: 3. This CDR3 spans 14 amino acids. Germline V gene lookup returns CDR1 MNHNY and CDR2 SVGAGI (reference sequence). About this clone itself: The antigen is unknown.

The TCR originated in a man aged 30 to 45 in good health. Sequences were obtained from naive CD8+ T cells sorted from blood. The chain recombines TRBV6-6 with TRBJ1-1, with 7 bases identical to TRBD1. The CDR3 spells CASSYTGAHTEAFF. The DNA for the CDR3 is TGTGCCAGCAGTTACACAGGGGCCCACACTGAAGCTTTCTTT.